This T cell receptor beta chain was retrieved from a study of T cell changes during pregnancy in multiple sclerosis. The V gene end was trimmed by 7 bases and the J gene end by 4 bases; junction bases not matched to a gene: 7. CDR1 SGHRS and CDR2 YFSETQ come from the germline V gene. The CDR3 spans 14 residues. The table came from immunoSEQ multiplex PCR; TCRdb's copy has only in-frame clones and leaves some out. The sample lists around 84,000 clones; 85% to 95% were seen once. The V and J genes are TRBV5-1 and TRBJ1-3, with 8 bases identical to TRBD1. The receptor was isolated from a female donor in good health, enrolled as a control in a pregnancy study. The sequences come from peripheral blood, collected in the second trimester of pregnancy. For the CDR3, the DNA is TGCGCCAGCGGCAGGGGGCGACCAGGAAACACCATATATTTT. The encoded protein is CASGRGRPGNTIYF.